This T cell receptor beta chain derives from a study of regulatory T cells in long-lasting Graves disease. About the study: With positive TSH receptor antibodies and over 5 years of antithyroid drugs, Graves' disease was considered persistent. Findings and caveats of the study: The study found persistent patients shared more public clonotypes (roughly 2,500) than new patients (approximately 970). Persistent Graves' patients possessed reduced TCR diversity relative to recently diagnosed ones.

This clonotype was counted only a few times. Its antigen is unknown. The germline V and J ends were trimmed by 0 bases and 4 bases, with 10 bases remaining between them. There are 15 residues in the CDR3. CDR1 is LGHDT and CDR2 is YNNKEL in the germline V gene (reference sequence). Arm-PCR of CDR3 regions and iRepertoire HTBI primers were the basis on which TCR beta libraries were built. TCRdb re-called the multiplex PCR reads with MiXCR, one entry per CDR3 protein. This table has about 470,000 distinct CDR3 sequences, 20% to 25% appearing once. Described time point: persistent/refractory GD, antithyroid drugs over 5 years with positive TRAb. Making the TCR library involved RNA that had been extracted from PBMCs. EDTA tubes received approximately 9 milliliters of collected peripheral blood.

The V gene is TRBV3-1, the J gene TRBJ1-5; no clear D gene. Sequenced here: peripheral blood mononuclear cells (PBMCs), sampled when the disease was refractory, from a patient treated with antithyroid drugs. This receptor was taken from a female donor with Graves disease. This chain's CDR3 is CASSQDTTENQPQHF. CDR3 DNA: TGTGCCAGCAGCCAAGACACGACCGAAAATCAGCCCCAGCATTTT.